The rows below give T cell receptor beta chains drawn from one sample of a study of blood T cells in healthy people across ages. One entry per CDR3 protein, called by TCRdb with MiXCR from the 5' RACE reads. The sample carries about 730,000 distinct CDR3 sequences, roughly 45% recorded once. What was sequenced was blood. The origin of the receptors is an older woman in good health. The CDR3 runs from the conserved cysteine through the conserved F or W. The D gene is left open where the match is weak. Clone size is not always given. Where it is, it says once, few, many or a class for expanded clones.

D gene,V gene,CDR3 length,J gene,clone size,CDR3 protein,CDR3 DNA
TRBD2,TRBV20-1,17,TRBJ2-1,NA,CSAITKSGRASYNEQFF,TGCAGTGCTATTACGAAGAGCGGGAGGGCCTCCTACAATGAGCAGTTCTTC
TRBD2,TRBV10-3,15,TRBJ2-7,few,CAIRTSGSYGDEQYF,TGTGCCATCAGGACTAGCGGGAGTTACGGAGACGAGCAGTACTTC
NA,TRBV5-1,13,TRBJ1-2,NA,CASSVGGENGYTF,TGCGCCAGCAGCGTTGGAGGGGAAAATGGCTACACCTTC
TRBD2,TRBV7-2,16,TRBJ2-1,many,CASSLDSGRSKNEQFF,TGTGCCAGCAGCTTAGATAGCGGGAGATCGAAGAATGAGCAGTTCTTC
TRBD1,TRBV7-2,15,TRBJ1-2,NA,CASSLATGTGSGYTF,TGTGCCAGCAGCTTAGCAACCGGGACAGGGTCTGGCTACACCTTC
NA,TRBV6-2/TRBV6-3,15,TRBJ2-3,many,CASSYSSGGTDTQYF,TGTGCCAGCAGTTACTCGTCGGGGGGCACAGATACGCAGTATTTT
NA,TRBV7-2,15,TRBJ1-5,few,CASSLVGQNNQPQHF,TGTGCCAGCAGCTTAGTCGGGCAGAACAATCAGCCCCAGCATTTT
TRBD1,TRBV10-3,15,TRBJ1-2,once,CAISDNGRGYCDYTF,TGTGCCATCAGTGATAATGGCAGGGGGTACTGTGACTACACCTTC
TRBD2,TRBV29-1,15,TRBJ2-1,NA,CSVREGGPAGNEQFF,TGCAGCGTTCGCGAGGGAGGGCCCGCCGGGAATGAGCAGTTCTTC
NA,TRBV7-3,20,TRBJ2-7,few,CASSSRSHASRQPSDYEQYF,TGTGCCAGCAGCTCCCGCTCGCACGCCAGCCGACAGCCCTCCGACTACGAGCAGTACTTC
TRBD2,TRBV20-1,18,TRBJ2-1,NA,CSASRILTSGALGNEQFF,TGCAGTGCTAGTCGTATACTGACTAGCGGGGCACTAGGGAATGAGCAGTTCTTC
TRBD2,TRBV10-3,17,TRBJ2-5,few,CAISESAGGPPQETQYF,TGTGCCATCAGTGAGTCTGCGGGGGGGCCCCCCCAAGAGACCCAGTACTTC
TRBD2,TRBV20-1,16,TRBJ2-3,NA,CSASTWGSGGADTQYF,TGCAGTGCTAGTACATGGGGTAGCGGGGGGGCAGATACGCAGTATTTT
TRBD2,TRBV27,15,TRBJ2-1,few,CASNRAGGPGNEQFF,TGTGCCAGCAACCGAGCGGGAGGGCCTGGCAATGAGCAGTTCTTC
NA,TRBV3-1,15,TRBJ1-5,NA,CASSQDWREVSPQHF,TGTGCCAGCAGCCAAGACTGGCGGGAAGTCAGCCCCCAGCATTTT
NA,TRBV20-1,13,TRBJ2-5,many,CSANEQGGETQYF,TGCAGTGCTAACGAACAGGGTGGGGAGACCCAGTACTTC
TRBD1,TRBV11-2,15,TRBJ2-7,NA,CASSLEAGQGYEQYF,TGTGCCAGCAGCTTAGAAGCGGGACAGGGATACGAGCAGTACTTC
NA,TRBV9,17,TRBJ2-6,many,CASSVDPVPSGANVLTF,TGTGCCAGCAGCGTAGATCCGGTCCCCTCTGGGGCCAACGTCCTGACTTTC
NA,TRBV4-2,13,TRBJ1-4,NA,CASGSGFREKLFF,TGTGCCAGCGGATCGGGGTTTCGAGAAAAACTGTTTTTT
NA,TRBV28,12,TRBJ1-1,NA,CASSAVNTEAFF,TGTGCCAGCAGTGCAGTGAACACTGAAGCTTTCTTT
TRBD1,TRBV29-1,14,TRBJ2-1,NA,CSVSGRGRIGEQFF,TGCAGCGTCTCGGGCAGGGGGCGCATCGGTGAGCAGTTCTTC
NA,TRBV12-3/TRBV12-4,14,TRBJ1-6,NA,CASSLVQYNSPLHF,TGTGCCAGCAGTTTAGTTCAGTATAATTCACCCCTCCACTTT
NA,TRBV7-2,14,TRBJ2-1,NA,CASSLPGTWNEQFF,TGTGCCAGCAGCCTCCCCGGTACCTGGAATGAGCAGTTCTTC
TRBD1,TRBV25-1,17,TRBJ1-4,NA,CASSGQGVWATNEKLFF,TGTGCCAGCTCCGGACAGGGGGTCTGGGCAACTAATGAAAAACTGTTTTTT
NA,TRBV29-1,15,TRBJ2-3,NA,CSVELPRDSTDTQYF,TGCAGTGTTGAATTGCCCAGGGATAGCACAGATACGCAGTATTTT
TRBD2,TRBV6-4,15,TRBJ2-7,NA,CASSDAGTNNNEQYF,TGTGCCAGCAGTGACGCCGGGACTAACAACAATGAGCAGTACTTC
TRBD1,TRBV6-2/TRBV6-3,14,TRBJ1-6,NA,CASNPDRDNSPLHF,TGTGCCAGCAACCCGGACAGGGATAATTCACCCCTCCACTTT
NA,TRBV20-1,12,TRBJ2-1,NA,CSARRNNNEQFF,TGCAGTGCTAGACGAAATAACAATGAGCAGTTCTTC